Each of the 21 T cell receptor beta chains below was sequenced from the same sample in a study of a mutant IDH1 vaccine in newly diagnosed glioma. The antigens of these receptors remain unknown. Noted time point: week 23, last vaccination. A 20-mer mutant IDH1 peptide at 300 ug was injected subcutaneously with topical imiquimod. Assay used: immunoSEQ multiplex PCR; TCRdb lists only in-frame clones, some missing. Of about 65,000 clones in the sample, 85% are singletons; the top ten hold approximately 3.8%. The specimen was PBMCs, collected from a glioma patient whose treatment included an IDH1 peptide vaccine. Receptor source: a man in his thirties or forties with glioma.

The rearrangement uses TRBV11-2 and TRBJ1-4; tentatively, D is TRBD1 (5 bases). This CDR3 contains 16 residues. V lost 1 base and J lost 2, with 11 bases in between. Germline lookup yields CDR1 SGHAT and CDR2 FQNNGV. In DNA form, the CDR3 reads TGTGCCAGCAGCTTAGGGAACTGGGGGACTAATGAAAAACTGTTTTTT. As protein: CASSLGNWGTNEKLFF.

This chain links TRBV10-3 with TRBJ1-5, with D possibly being TRBD1 (6 bases). The germline V and J ends were trimmed by 3 bases and 5 bases, with 8 bases remaining between them. The CDR3 is 13 residues long. The V gene's germline CDR1 is ENHRY and CDR2 SYGVKD. As DNA, the CDR3 is TGTGCCATCAGTGAAAGGGGGTATCAGCCCCAGCATTTT. Translated: CAISERGYQPQHF.

The rearrangement uses TRBV2 and TRBJ1-5, with D possibly TRBD1 on 6 matching bases. The V gene's germline CDR1 is SNHLY and CDR2 FYNNEI. V lost 6 bases and J lost 5, with 14 bases in between. This CDR3 contains 14 residues. The CDR3 DNA reads as TGTGCCAGCAGCGAAACAGGGTACTATCAGCCCCAGCATTTT. Protein sequence: CASSETGYYQPQHF. The entire variable domain, with the rest obtained from reference TRBV2 and TRBJ1-5, is as follows: EPEVTQTPSHQVTQMGQEVILRCVPISNHLYFYWYRQILGQKVEFLVSFYNNEISEKSEIFDDQFSVERPDGSNFTLKIRSTKLEDSAMYFCASSETGYYQPQHFGDGTRLSIL.

This rearrangement joins TRBV20-1 to TRBJ2-7; D is possibly TRBD2 (5 bases). This CDR3 has 11 residues. Trimming pared 2 bases from V and 3 bases from J, leaving 5 bases between. Looked up from germline, CDR1 is DFQATT and CDR2 is SNEGSKA (reference sequence). The CDR3 coding sequence is TGCAGTGCTAGACGGGACTACGAGCAGTACTTC. It yields the protein CSARRDYEQYF.

This clone was found once. This chain joins TRBV7-6 and TRBJ1-5; a weak D match, TRBD1 (5 bases). Germline CDR1 reads SGHVS; CDR2 reads FNYEAQ. The CDR3 sequence is 13 residues long. V lost 2 bases, J lost 7 bases, and 9 bases lay in between. The CDR3 loop is CASSLSRDQPQHF. CDR3 coding DNA: TGTGCCAGCAGCTTAAGCAGGGACCAGCCCCAGCATTTT.

The rearrangement uses TRBV5-1 and TRBJ1-3; D uncertain. The germline V gene has CDR1 SGHRS and CDR2 YFSETQ. The ends were cut back, 0 bases at V and 3 bases at J, with 13 bases in the middle. There are 16 residues in the CDR3. The CDR3: CASSLVQSRFGNTIYF. CDR3 bases: TGCGCCAGCAGCTTGGTTCAGAGCCGGTTTGGAAACACCATATATTTT.

This clone was seen more than once but under ten times. The rearrangement links TRBV9 to TRBJ2-2; the D gene is possibly TRBD2 (7 bases). Trimming took 0 bases from V and 4 from J, leaving 10 bases between them. From germline, CDR1 is SGDLS and CDR2 YYNGEE. This CDR3 has 15 amino acids. The CDR3 bases are TGTGCCAGCAGCGTAGAAGGGGGGGTCACCGGGGAGCTGTTTTTT. This gives the protein CASSVEGGVTGELFF.

Concerning this clone itself: The same CDR3 arises from other DNA sequences in this sample as well. The chain combines TRBV5-1 with TRBJ2-7; D remains unclear. Looked up from germline, CDR1 is SGHRS and CDR2 is YFSETQ. V lost 3 bases and J lost 1, with 2 bases in between. This CDR3 has 11 amino acids. The CDR3 DNA sequence: TGCGCCAGCAGCTCGTCCTACGAGCAGTACTTC. This codes for CASSSSYEQYF.

This chain connects TRBV15 to TRBJ2-7; 7 nucleotides match TRBD1. CDR1 is LNHNV and CDR2 is YYDKDF in the germline V gene (reference sequence). V was pared by 4 bases and J by 6 bases, with 6 bases of the junction left unmatched. The CDR3 covers 13 residues. CDR3 sequence reads: CATSNPTGSEQYF. The CDR3, as DNA: TGTGCCACCAGCAACCCGACAGGGAGCGAGCAGTACTTC.

The V call is TRBV25-1, the J call TRBJ2-2, with 7 bases matching TRBD1. Germline CDR1 is MGHDK and CDR2 is SYGVNS. CDR3 length: 18 residues. V lost 4 bases, J lost 2 bases, and 13 bases stayed unmatched. CDR3 region: CASSGKRRGPLNTGELFF. CDR3 bases: TGTGCCAGCAGTGGAAAGAGAAGGGGGCCACTTAACACCGGGGAGCTGTTTTTT.

This chain uses TRBV6-1 with TRBJ2-7; 8 positions match TRBD1. Germline V gene data show CDR1 as MNHNS and CDR2 as SASEGT. V shed 1 base and J 3 bases; nucleotides not matched to a gene: 8. This CDR3 comprises 16 residues. CDR3 DNA: TGTGCCAGCAGTGAAGAACCAGGGGGCGCTTTCTACGAGCAGTACTTC. Protein: CASSEEPGGAFYEQYF.

This chain joins TRBV18 and TRBJ2-7, with TRBD1 as a possible D gene (5 bases). CDR3 length: 16 residues. Trimming took 3 bases from V and 0 from J, leaving 15 bases between them. CDR1 KGHSH and CDR2 LQKENI come from the germline V gene. For the CDR3, the DNA is TGTGCCAGCTCACCCCGTACAGGTTCCAGCTCCTACGAGCAGTACTTC. Residues: CASSPRTGSSSYEQYF.

The chain has TRBV6-5 and TRBJ1-6; a weak D match, TRBD1 (5 bases). This CDR3 spans 10 amino acids. Germline loops: CDR1 MNHEY, CDR2 SVGAGI. V was clipped by 8 bases and J by 11 bases, with 7 bases between them. CDR3 amino acids: CASGGAPLHF. The CDR3 bases are TGTGCCAGCGGGGGGGCACCCCTCCACTTT.

J is TRBJ2-5 and V is TRBV11-1; D is possibly TRBD1 (6 bases). The J call may be in error: the DNA end matches TRBJ2-7 better. Germline V CDR1 and CDR2: SGHAT, FQDESV (reference sequence). The CDR3 totals 15 residues. The DNA for the CDR3 is TGTGCCAGCAGCCCCCGGACAGTTTCCTCCTACGAGCAGTACTTC. Its translation is CASSPRTVSSYEQYF.

V and J are TRBV18 and TRBJ1-2; 11 bases are shared with TRBD1. Unmatched junction bases numbered 3, after V lost 2 bases and J lost 4 bases. The V gene's germline CDR1 is KGHSH and CDR2 LQKENI. There are 15 residues in the CDR3. This CDR3 reads CASSPGTGGPYGYTF. As DNA, the CDR3 is TGTGCCAGCTCACCAGGGACAGGGGGACCCTATGGCTACACCTTC.

The CDR3 DNA reads TGCAGCGTTGTAGAACAGGGGAGTAGTGGCTACACCTTC. It encodes CSVVEQGSSGYTF. The chain joins TRBV29-1 to TRBJ1-2, with 7 bases matching TRBD1. The CDR3 consists of 13 residues. The V and J ends lost 4 bases and 7 bases, in that order; junction bases with no gene match: 9. CDR1 is SQVTM and CDR2 is ANQGSEA in the germline V gene. Complete variable domain (other parts from reference TRBV29-1 and TRBJ1-2): SAVISQKPSRDICQRGTSLTIQCQVDSQVTMMFWYRQQPGQSLTLIATANQGSEATYESGFVIDKFPISRPNLTFSTLTVSNMSPEDSSIYLCSVVEQGSSGYTFGSGTRLTVV.

This rearrangement joins TRBV13 to TRBJ2-5; 7 nucleotides match TRBD2. The CDR3 extends over 16 amino acids. With V trimmed by 5 bases and J by 4 bases, 13 bases remained unmatched. CDR1 and CDR2 from the germline V gene are PRHDT and FYEKMQ (reference sequence). CDR3 nucleotide sequence: TGTGCCAGCAGCAATCAGCGGGGTAGGGTGGGAGAGACCCAGTACTTC. Translating gives CASSNQRGRVGETQYF. The whole variable domain, remainder taken from reference TRBV13 and TRBJ2-5, is AAGVIQSPRHLIKEKRETATLKCYPIPRHDTVYWYQQGPGQDPQFLISFYEKMQSDKGSIPDRFSAQQFSDYHSELNMSSLELGDSALYFCASSNQRGRVGETQYFGPGTRLLVL.

V and J are TRBV5-1 and TRBJ2-7, with 9 bases aligning to TRBD1. The CDR3 sequence is 16 residues long. Germline assignment: CDR1 SGHRS and CDR2 YFSETQ. The V gene end was trimmed by 4 bases and the J gene end by 1 base; junction bases not matched to a gene: 9. The DNA for the CDR3 is TGCGCCAGCAGCCCAGGGGAACAGGGGGCTTCCTACGAGCAGTACTTC. Amino acids: CASSPGEQGASYEQYF.

This chain links TRBV7-2 with TRBJ1-5; D unresolved. The CDR3 loop spans 13 amino acids. CDR1 and CDR2 from the germline V gene are SGHTA and FQGNSA. Trimming pared 2 bases from V and 4 bases from J, leaving 6 bases between. The CDR3 nucleotides read TGTGCCAGCAGCTTATCGGGTAATCAGCCCCAGCATTTT. Protein sequence: CASSLSGNQPQHF.

V gene TRBV9 combines with J gene TRBJ2-7; 8 positions match TRBD1. This CDR3 is built from 13 residues. The germline gives CDR1 SGDLS, CDR2 YYNGEE. After removal of 3 bases from V and 5 bases from J, the junction contained 4 bases not matched to a gene. CDR3 sequence reads: CASSATGADEQYF. Here the CDR3 DNA reads TGTGCCAGCAGCGCGACAGGGGCGGACGAGCAGTACTTC.

This clone was detected only a few times. V usage is TRBV10-2 and J usage is TRBJ2-5, with 7 bases matching TRBD2. Germline CDR1 is WSHSY and CDR2 is SAAADI. The length of the CDR3 is 14 residues. V dropped 2 bases and J dropped 5; count of bases not matched to a gene: 5. CDR3 nucleotides: TGCGCCAGCAGTGAGCGGGGGGTCTGGGAGACCCAGTACTTC. It translates to CASSERGVWETQYF.